At least ten counts were recorded for the clone carrying this TCR beta chain. This sample stems from a study of low-dose radiotherapy and immunotherapy resistance in tumors. Across the whole study: Across 26 weeks, 13 Gy in total went to Cohort 2, delivered as 1 Gy per fraction every two weeks. Intravenous cyclophosphamide 200 mg/m2 was given every two weeks, one day before radiation and immunotherapy.

Documented time point: before trial treatment. Gene-specific TRAV and TRBV primers were used for first-strand cDNA, covering alpha and beta chains. Amplification, which lasted 20 to 25 PCR cycles, used a constant-region primer and V-primer adapter to amplify TCRs. TCRdb analysed the reads with MiXCR anew, one entry per CDR3 protein. The sample includes tens of thousands of distinct CDR3 sequences, 15% to 20% of them seen just once. The V segment lost 5 bases and the J segment 4 bases; nucleotides outside the gene matches: 1. The CDR3 runs 15 residues. Germline V gene sequence: CDR1 SGHTA, CDR2 FQGNSA.

Sequencing used PBMCs, obtained before treatment. This sequence was found in a male donor with prostate cancer. The chain combines TRBV7-2 with TRBJ2-2; 13 bases match TRBD2. The CDR3 sequence is CASSTSGGVTGELFF. The CDR3 DNA is TGTGCCAGCAGCACTAGCGGGGGGGTCACCGGGGAGCTGTTTTTT.